This is a list of T cell receptor beta chains from one sample in a study of T-cell memory formation after mild COVID-19. TCRdb passed the 5' RACE reads through MiXCR, listing each CDR3 protein once. The sample has hundreds of thousands of distinct CDR3 sequences; more than 15% are singletons. Specimen: PBMCs or a T cell subset sorted from them (not recorded which). The origin of the receptors is an adult woman who had mild COVID-19 (a few samples of this study predate the infection). Cell type and time point are not known. CDR3s include the opening cysteine and the closing phenylalanine or tryptophan. D genes are given only for firm matches. Clone size is not always given. Where it is, it says once, few, many or a class for expanded clones.

j_call v_call d_call clone_size cdr3_aa cdr3_nt
TRBJ2-1 TRBV6-2/TRBV6-3 TRBD2 NA CASSKGTSGRGHSF TGTGCCAGCAGCAAGGGGACTAGCGGGAGGGGCCACAGCTTC
TRBJ1-1 TRBV7-8 NA few CASSHGTGFSTEAFF TGTGCCAGCAGCCACGGTACAGGTTTTTCCACTGAAGCTTTCTTT
TRBJ2-7 TRBV6-5 TRBD1 NA CASRTTGTGPSEQYF TGTGCCAGCAGGACAACCGGGACAGGGCCCTCCGAGCAGTACTTC
TRBJ2-1 TRBV24-1 NA NA CATSDLGTEQFF TGTGCCACCAGTGATTTAGGCACGGAGCAGTTCTTC
TRBJ1-1 TRBV7-8 NA few CASRRGTGEAFF TGTGCCAGCAGGAGGGGGACGGGTGAAGCTTTCTTT
TRBJ1-2 TRBV7-9 TRBD1 NA CASSLAHGQGAKTYGYTF TGTGCCAGCAGCTTAGCCCATGGACAGGGGGCGAAAACCTATGGCTACACCTTC
TRBJ2-1 TRBV29-1 NA NA CSVLVVGEQFF TGCAGCGTTCTCGTAGTCGGTGAGCAGTTCTTC
TRBJ1-6 TRBV3-1 TRBD1 few CASNTGDSPLHF TGTGCCAGCAACACAGGGGATTCACCCCTCCACTTT
TRBJ2-1 TRBV18 NA NA CASSPAKLGSYNEQFF TGTGCCAGCTCACCAGCCAAATTAGGCTCCTACAATGAGCAGTTCTTC
TRBJ2-5 TRBV7-2 TRBD2 NA CASSLEGLAGGPYRETQYF TGTGCCAGCAGCTTAGAGGGACTAGCGGGGGGGCCGTATCGAGAGACCCAGTACTTC
TRBJ2-1 TRBV9 TRBD2 NA CASSGGLVGRNEQFF TGTGCCAGCAGCGGAGGACTAGTGGGGCGGAATGAGCAGTTCTTC
TRBJ1-1 TRBV5-1 NA NA CASSPNTDYTEAFF TGCGCCAGCAGCCCCAATACGGATTACACTGAAGCTTTCTTT
TRBJ2-1 TRBV24-1 TRBD1 few CATSDDRVYYNEQFF TGTGCCACCAGTGACGACAGGGTTTACTACAATGAGCAGTTCTTC
TRBJ2-5 TRBV5-4 NA few CASSRGREQYETQYF TGTGCCAGCAGCCGGGGCAGGGAGCAATACGAGACCCAGTACTTC
TRBJ2-3 TRBV20-1 TRBD2 NA CSAQGLALPAATDTQYF TGCAGTGCCCAGGGACTAGCGCTACCTGCAGCCACAGATACGCAGTATTTT
TRBJ2-1 TRBV7-2 TRBD2 NA CASSLVGVAGVYNEQFF TGTGCCAGCAGCTTAGTGGGCGTAGCGGGAGTCTACAATGAGCAGTTCTTC
TRBJ2-1 TRBV11-3 TRBD2 many CASSLQAGSYNEQFF TGTGCCAGCAGCTTACAAGCGGGATCCTACAATGAGCAGTTCTTC
TRBJ1-6 TRBV5-5 NA NA CASSRDPQGSYNSPLHF TGTGCCAGCAGCAGGGACCCACAAGGCTCCTATAATTCACCCCTCCACTTT
TRBJ2-3 TRBV9 TRBD2 few CASSISSGVSTDTQYF TGTGCCAGCAGCATATCTAGCGGGGTTAGCACAGATACGCAGTATTTT
TRBJ2-5 TRBV6-1 NA NA CASSEPQGRVRQETQYF TGTGCCAGCAGTGAACCCCAGGGGAGAGTACGCCAAGAGACCCAGTACTTC
TRBJ2-7 TRBV29-1 NA NA CSVEEVEQGKEYF TGCAGCGTTGAAGAGGTAGAACAGGGTAAGGAGTACTTC
TRBJ1-4 TRBV6-2/TRBV6-3 TRBD1 few CASTPGTGAATNEKLFF TGTGCCAGCACCCCCGGGACAGGAGCTGCAACTAATGAAAAACTGTTTTTT
TRBJ2-7 TRBV14 NA NA CASSQDGVRVGEQYF TGTGCCAGCAGCCAAGATGGAGTCAGGGTTGGCGAGCAGTACTTC
TRBJ1-1 TRBV24-1 TRBD1 NA CATRQGTMNTEAFF TGTGCCACCAGACAGGGGACTATGAACACTGAAGCTTTCTTT
TRBJ1-1 TRBV14 NA NA CASSQELPGAEAFF TGTGCCAGCAGCCAAGAATTACCAGGCGCTGAAGCTTTCTTT
TRBJ2-7 TRBV11-2 TRBD1 NA CASSPRGTGVVYEQYF TGTGCCAGCAGCCCCCGGGGGACAGGGGTCGTCTACGAGCAGTACTTC
TRBJ1-4 TRBV20-1 NA few CSASIRAGPNEKLFF TGCAGTGCCTCCATAAGGGCAGGGCCAAATGAAAAACTGTTTTTT
TRBJ2-1 TRBV11-3 NA many CASSLEGPRSEQFF TGTGCCAGCAGCTTAGAGGGACCTAGGAGTGAGCAGTTCTTC